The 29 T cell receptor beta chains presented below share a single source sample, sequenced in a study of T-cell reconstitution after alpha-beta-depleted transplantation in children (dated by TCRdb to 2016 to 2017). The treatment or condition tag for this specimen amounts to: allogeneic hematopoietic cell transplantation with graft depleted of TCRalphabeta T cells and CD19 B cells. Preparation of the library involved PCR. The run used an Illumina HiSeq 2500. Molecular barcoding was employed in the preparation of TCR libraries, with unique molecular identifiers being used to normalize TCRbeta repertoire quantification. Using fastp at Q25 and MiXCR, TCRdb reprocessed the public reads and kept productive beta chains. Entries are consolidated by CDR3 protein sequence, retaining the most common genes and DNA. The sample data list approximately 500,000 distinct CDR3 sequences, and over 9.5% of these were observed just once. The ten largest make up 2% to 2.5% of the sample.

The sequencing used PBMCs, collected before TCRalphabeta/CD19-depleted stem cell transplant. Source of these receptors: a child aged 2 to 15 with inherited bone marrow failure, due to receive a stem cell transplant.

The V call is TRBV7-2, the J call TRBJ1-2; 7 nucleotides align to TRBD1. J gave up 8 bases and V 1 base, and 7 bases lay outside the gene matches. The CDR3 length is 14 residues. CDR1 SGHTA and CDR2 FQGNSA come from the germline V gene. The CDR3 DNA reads TGTGCCAGCAGCTTAGGTCCGGGACAGCAGGGCTACACCTTC. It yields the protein CASSLGPGQQGYTF.

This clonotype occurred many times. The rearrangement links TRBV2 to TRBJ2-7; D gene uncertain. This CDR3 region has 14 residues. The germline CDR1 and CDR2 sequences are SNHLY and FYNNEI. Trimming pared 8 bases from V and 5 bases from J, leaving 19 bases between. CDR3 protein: CASPRSVLSDEQYF. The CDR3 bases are TGTGCCAGCCCCCGCAGCGTTCTATCGGACGAGCAGTACTTC.

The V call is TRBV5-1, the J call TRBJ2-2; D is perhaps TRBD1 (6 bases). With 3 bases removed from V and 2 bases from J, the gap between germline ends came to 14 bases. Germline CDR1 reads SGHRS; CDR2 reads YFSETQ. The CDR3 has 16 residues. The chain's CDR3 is CASSSWGTPNTGELFF. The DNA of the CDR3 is TGCGCCAGCAGCTCGTGGGGGACACCAAACACCGGGGAGCTGTTTTTT.

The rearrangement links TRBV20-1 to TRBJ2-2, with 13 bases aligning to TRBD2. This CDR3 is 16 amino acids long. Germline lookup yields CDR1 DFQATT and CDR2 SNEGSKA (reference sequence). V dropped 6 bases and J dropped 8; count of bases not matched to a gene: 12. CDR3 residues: CSAPLRLAGGGGELFF. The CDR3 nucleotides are TGCAGTGCCCCACTTCGACTAGCGGGAGGAGGGGGGGAGCTGTTTTTT.

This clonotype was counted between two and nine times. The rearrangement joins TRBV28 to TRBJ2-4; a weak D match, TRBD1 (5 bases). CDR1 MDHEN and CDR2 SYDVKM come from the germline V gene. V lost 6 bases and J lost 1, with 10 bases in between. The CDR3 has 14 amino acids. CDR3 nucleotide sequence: TGTGCCAGCAGCGAATACAGGGCCAAAAACATTCAGTACTTC. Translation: CASSEYRAKNIQYF.

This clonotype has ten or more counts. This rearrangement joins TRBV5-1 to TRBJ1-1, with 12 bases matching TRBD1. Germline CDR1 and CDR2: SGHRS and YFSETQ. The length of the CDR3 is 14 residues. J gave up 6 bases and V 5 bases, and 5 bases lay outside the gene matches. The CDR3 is CASRRGTGGPEAFF. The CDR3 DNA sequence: TGCGCCAGCAGGAGGGGGACAGGGGGCCCTGAAGCTTTCTTT. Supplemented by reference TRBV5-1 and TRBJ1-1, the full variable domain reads KAGVTQTPRYLIKTRGQQVTLSCSPISGHRSVSWYQQTPGQGLQFLFEYFSETQRNKGNFPGRFSGRQFSNSRSEMNVSTLELGDSALYLCASRRGTGGPEAFFGQGTRLTVV.

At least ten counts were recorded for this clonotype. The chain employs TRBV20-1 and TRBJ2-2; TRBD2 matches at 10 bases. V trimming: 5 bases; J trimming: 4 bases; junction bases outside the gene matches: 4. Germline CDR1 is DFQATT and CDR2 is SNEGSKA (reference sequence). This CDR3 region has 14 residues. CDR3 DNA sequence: TGCAGTGCTCGTAGCGGGGGGTTCACCGGGGAGCTGTTTTTT. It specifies CSARSGGFTGELFF.

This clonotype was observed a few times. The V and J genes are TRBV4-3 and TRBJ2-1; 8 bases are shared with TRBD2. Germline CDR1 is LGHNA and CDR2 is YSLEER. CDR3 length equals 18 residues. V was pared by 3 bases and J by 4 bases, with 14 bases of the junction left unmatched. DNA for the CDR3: TGCGCCAGCAGCCACCCCCCCAGCGGTAGCGGGACGTACAATGAGCAGTTCTTC. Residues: CASSHPPSGSGTYNEQFF.

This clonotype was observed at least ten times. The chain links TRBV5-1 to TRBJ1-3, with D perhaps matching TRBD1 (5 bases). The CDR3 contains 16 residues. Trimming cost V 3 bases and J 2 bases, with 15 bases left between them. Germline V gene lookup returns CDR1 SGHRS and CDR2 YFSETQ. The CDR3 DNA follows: TGCGCCAGCAGCTGGGGCGAGGTTGGTCCTGGAAACACCATATATTTT. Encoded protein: CASSWGEVGPGNTIYF. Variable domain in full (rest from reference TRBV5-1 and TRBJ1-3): KAGVTQTPRYLIKTRGQQVTLSCSPISGHRSVSWYQQTPGQGLQFLFEYFSETQRNKGNFPGRFSGRQFSNSRSEMNVSTLELGDSALYLCASSWGEVGPGNTIYFGEGSWLTVV.

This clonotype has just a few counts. CDR3 region: CASSPSPGTDTGELFF. The CDR3 DNA reads TGTGCCAGCTCACCATCCCCCGGGACAGACACCGGGGAGCTGTTTTTT. The rearrangement joins TRBV18 to TRBJ2-2; 7 positions match TRBD1. With V trimmed by 2 bases and J by 3 bases, 6 bases remained unmatched. This CDR3 comprises 16 residues. The germline V gene has CDR1 KGHSH and CDR2 LQKENI. The whole variable domain, remainder taken from reference TRBV18 and TRBJ2-2, is NAGVMQNPRHLVRRRGQEARLRCSPMKGHSHVYWYRQLPEEGLKFMVYLQKENIIDESGMPKERFSAEFPKEGPSILRIQQVVRGDSAAYFCASSPSPGTDTGELFFGEGSRLTVL.

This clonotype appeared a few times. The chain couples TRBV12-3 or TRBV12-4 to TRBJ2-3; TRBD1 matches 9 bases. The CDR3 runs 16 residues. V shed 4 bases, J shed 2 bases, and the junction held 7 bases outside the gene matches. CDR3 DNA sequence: TGTGCCAGCAGTTACCCTCGGGACAGGGCCACAGATACGCAGTATTTT. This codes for CASSYPRDRATDTQYF.

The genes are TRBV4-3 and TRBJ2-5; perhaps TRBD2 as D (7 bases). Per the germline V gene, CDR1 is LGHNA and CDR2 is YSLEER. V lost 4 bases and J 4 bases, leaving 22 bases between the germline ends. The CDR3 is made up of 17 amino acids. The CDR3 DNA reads TGCGCCAGCAGCCCGGAGGGGGGGCGGGACGGGGGAGAGACCCAGTACTTC. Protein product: CASSPEGGRDGGETQYF.

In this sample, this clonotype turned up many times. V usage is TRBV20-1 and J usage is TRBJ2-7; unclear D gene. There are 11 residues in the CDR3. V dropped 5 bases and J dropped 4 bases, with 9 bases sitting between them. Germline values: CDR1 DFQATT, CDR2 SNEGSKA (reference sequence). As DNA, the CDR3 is TGCAGTGCTGGGGTCCCTTACGAGCAGTACTTC. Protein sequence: CSAGVPYEQYF.

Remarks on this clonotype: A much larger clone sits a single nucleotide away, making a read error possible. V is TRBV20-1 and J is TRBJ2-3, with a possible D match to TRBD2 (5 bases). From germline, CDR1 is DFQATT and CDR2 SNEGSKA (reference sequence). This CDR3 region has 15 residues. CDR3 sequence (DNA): TGCAGTGCTAGAGACCCCACGAGGGCTCCAGATACGCCGTATTTT. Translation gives CSARDPTRAPDTPYF.

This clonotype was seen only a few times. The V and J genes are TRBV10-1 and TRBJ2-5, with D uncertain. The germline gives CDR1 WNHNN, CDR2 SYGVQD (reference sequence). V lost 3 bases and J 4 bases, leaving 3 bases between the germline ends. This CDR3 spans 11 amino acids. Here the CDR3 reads CASSDGETQYF. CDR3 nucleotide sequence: TGCGCCAGCAGTGATGGAGAGACCCAGTACTTC.

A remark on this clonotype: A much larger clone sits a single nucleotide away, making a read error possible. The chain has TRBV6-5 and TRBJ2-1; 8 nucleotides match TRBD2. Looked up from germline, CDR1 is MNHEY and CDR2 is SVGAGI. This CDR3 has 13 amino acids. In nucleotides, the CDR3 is TGTGCCAGCAGTTATAGGACTAGCAATGAGCAGCTCTTC. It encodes CASSYRTSNEQLF.

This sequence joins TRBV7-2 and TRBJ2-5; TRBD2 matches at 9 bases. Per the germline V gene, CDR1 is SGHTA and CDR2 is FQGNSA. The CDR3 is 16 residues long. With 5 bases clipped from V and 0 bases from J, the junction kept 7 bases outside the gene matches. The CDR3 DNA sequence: TGTGCCAGCAGCCGCCAAAGCGGGAGGCACCAAGAGACCCAGTACTTC. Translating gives CASSRQSGRHQETQYF.

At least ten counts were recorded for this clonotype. DNA for the CDR3: TGCAGTGCCCCGGGACAGGGGGCCGCCGAGCAGTACTTC. Translation: CSAPGQGAAEQYF. The chain joins TRBV20-1 to TRBJ2-7, with 12 bases identical to TRBD1. The germline V gene has CDR1 DFQATT and CDR2 SNEGSKA (reference sequence). The CDR3 is made up of 13 amino acids. J gave up 6 bases and V 6 bases, and 6 bases lay outside the gene matches.

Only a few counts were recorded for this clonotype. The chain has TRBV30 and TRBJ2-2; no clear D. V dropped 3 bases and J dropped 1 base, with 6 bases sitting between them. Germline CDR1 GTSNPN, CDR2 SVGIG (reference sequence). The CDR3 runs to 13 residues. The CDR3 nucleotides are TGTGCCTGGAGGCACGGGAACACCGGGGAGCTGTTTTTT. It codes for CAWRHGNTGELFF.

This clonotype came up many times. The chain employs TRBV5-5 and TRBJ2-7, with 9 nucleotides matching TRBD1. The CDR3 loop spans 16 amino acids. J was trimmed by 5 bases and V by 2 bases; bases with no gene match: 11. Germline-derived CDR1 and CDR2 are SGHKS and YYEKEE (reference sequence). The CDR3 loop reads CASSLTPGTGSHEQYF. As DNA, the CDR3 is TGTGCCAGCAGCTTAACTCCGGGGACAGGGTCCCACGAGCAGTACTTC. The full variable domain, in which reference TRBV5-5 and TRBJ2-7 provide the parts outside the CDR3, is DAGVTQSPTHLIKTRGQQVTLRCSPISGHKSVSWYQQVLGQGPQFIFQYYEKEERGRGNFPDRFSARQFPNYSSELNVNALLLGDSALYLCASSLTPGTGSHEQYFGPGTRLTVT.

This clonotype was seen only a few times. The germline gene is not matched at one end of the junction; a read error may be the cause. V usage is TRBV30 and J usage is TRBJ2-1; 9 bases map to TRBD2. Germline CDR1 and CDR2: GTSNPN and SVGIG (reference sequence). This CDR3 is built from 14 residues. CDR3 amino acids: CARSASGAHNEQFF. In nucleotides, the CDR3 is TGTGCCCGGAGCGCTAGCGGGGCCCACAATGAGCAGTTCTTC.

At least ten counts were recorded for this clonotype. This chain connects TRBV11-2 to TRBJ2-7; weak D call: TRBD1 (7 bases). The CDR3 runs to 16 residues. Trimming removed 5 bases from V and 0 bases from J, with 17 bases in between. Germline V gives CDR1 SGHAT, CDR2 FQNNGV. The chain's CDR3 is CASSPRGVIFSYEQYF. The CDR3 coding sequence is TGTGCCAGCAGCCCCAGGGGGGTAATCTTCTCCTACGAGCAGTACTTC.

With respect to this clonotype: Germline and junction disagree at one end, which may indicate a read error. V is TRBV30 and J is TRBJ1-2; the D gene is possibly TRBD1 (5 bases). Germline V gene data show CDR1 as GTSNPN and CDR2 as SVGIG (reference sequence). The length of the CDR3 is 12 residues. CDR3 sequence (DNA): TGTGCCTGGGACAGCTCTAACTATGGCCACACCTTC. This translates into CAWDSSNYGHTF.

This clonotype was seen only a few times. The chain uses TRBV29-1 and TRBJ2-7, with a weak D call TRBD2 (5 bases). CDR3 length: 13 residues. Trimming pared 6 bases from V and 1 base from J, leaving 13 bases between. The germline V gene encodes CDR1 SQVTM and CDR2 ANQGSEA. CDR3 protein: CSVRTLLSYEQYF. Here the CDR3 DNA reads TGCAGCGTACGGACTCTGCTTTCCTACGAGCAGTACTTC.

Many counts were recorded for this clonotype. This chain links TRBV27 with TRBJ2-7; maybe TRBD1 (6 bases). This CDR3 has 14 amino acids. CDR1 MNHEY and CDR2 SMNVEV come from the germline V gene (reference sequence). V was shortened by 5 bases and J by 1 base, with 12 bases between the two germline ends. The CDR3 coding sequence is TGTGCCAGCAGTCCCCGACAGGCATCCTACGAGCAGTACTTC. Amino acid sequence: CASSPRQASYEQYF.

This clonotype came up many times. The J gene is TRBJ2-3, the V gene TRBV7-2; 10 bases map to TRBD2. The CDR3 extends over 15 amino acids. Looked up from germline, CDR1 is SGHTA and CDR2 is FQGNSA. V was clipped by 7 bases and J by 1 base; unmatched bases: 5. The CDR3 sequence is CASTPGTSGTDTQYF. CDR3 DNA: TGTGCCAGCACCCCCGGGACTAGCGGCACAGATACGCAGTATTTT.

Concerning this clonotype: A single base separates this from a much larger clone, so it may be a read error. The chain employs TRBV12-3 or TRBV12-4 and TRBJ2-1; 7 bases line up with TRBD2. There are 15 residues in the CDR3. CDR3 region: CAISLGGTKYNEQFF. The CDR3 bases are TGTGCCATCAGTTTGGGCGGGACTAAGTACAATGAGCAGTTCTTC.

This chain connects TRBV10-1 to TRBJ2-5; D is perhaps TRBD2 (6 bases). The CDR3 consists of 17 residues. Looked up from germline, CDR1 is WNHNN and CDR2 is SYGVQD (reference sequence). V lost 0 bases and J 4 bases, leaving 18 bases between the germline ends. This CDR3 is CASSESAAGGDLETQYF. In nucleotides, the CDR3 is TGCGCCAGCAGTGAGTCGGCCGCCGGAGGGGATTTAGAGACCCAGTACTTC.

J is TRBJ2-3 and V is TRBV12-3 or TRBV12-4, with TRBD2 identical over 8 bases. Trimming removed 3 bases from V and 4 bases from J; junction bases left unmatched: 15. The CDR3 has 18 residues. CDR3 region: CASSFSYYKLAEADTQYF. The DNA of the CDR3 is TGTGCCAGCAGTTTCTCTTATTACAAACTAGCGGAGGCAGATACGCAGTATTTT.